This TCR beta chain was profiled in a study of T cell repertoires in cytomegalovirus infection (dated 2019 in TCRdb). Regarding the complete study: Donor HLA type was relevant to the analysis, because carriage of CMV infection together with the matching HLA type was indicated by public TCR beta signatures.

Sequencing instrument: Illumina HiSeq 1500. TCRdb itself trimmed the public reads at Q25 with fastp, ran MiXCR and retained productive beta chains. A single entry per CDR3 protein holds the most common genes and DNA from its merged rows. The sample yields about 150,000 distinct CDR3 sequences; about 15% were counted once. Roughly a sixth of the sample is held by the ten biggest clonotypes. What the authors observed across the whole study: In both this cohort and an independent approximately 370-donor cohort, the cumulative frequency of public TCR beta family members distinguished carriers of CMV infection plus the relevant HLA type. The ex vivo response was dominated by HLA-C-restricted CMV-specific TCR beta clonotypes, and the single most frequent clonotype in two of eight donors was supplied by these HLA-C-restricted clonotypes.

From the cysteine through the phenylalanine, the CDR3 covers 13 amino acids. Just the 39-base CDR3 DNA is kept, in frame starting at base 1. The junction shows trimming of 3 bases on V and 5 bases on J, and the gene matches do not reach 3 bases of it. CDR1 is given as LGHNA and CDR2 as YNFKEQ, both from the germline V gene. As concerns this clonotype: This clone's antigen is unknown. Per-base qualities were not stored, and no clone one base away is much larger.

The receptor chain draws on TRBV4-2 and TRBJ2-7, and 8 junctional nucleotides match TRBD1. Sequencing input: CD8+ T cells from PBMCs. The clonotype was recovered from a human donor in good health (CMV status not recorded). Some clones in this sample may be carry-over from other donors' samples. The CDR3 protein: CASSQGQVNEQYF. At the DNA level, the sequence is TGTGCCAGCAGCCAGGGACAGGTCAACGAGCAGTACTTC.